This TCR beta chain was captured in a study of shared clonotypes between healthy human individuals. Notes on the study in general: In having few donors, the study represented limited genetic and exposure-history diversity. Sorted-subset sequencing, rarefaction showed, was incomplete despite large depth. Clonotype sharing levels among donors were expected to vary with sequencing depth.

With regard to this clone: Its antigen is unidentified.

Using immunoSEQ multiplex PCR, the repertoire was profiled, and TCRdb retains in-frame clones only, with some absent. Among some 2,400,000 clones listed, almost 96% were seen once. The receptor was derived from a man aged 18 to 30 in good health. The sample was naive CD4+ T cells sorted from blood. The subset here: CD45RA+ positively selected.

CDR3: CASSLMHAAGNYGYTF. The DNA for the CDR3 is TGTGCCAGTAGTTTGATGCACGCGGCTGGGAACTATGGCTACACCTTC. The V gene is TRBV19, the J gene TRBJ1-2; D unclear. V was clipped by 5 bases and J by 2 bases, with 18 bases between them. Germline assignment: CDR1 LNHDA and CDR2 SQIVND (reference sequence). The CDR3 covers 16 residues.